Listed below are T cell receptor beta chains from one sample, sequenced in a study of a mutant IDH1 vaccine in newly diagnosed glioma. Repertoires were generated with immunoSEQ multiplex PCR, while TCRdb's copy carries only in-frame clones and drops some. Here the sample spans around 54,000 clones, about four fifths being singletons. Sequenced material: PBMCs, taken from a glioma patient treated with radiotherapy, temozolomide or both. All receptors derive from a man aged 18 to 35 with glioma. The CDR3 runs from the conserved cysteine through the conserved F or W. A D gene is named only where the DNA matches it firmly. Expanded clones are given a class, and other clones once, few, many or no size at all.

>TRBJ1-5|.|TRBV6-5|TRBD1
CASSPDRGWVQPQHF
TGTGCCAGCAGCCCCGACAGGGGGTGGGTTCAGCCCCAGCATTTT
>TRBJ1-2|.|TRBV7-9|.
CASSLEGTLANYGYTF
TGTGCCAGCAGCTTAGAGGGGACCTTAGCTAACTATGGCTACACCTTC
>TRBJ1-1|.|TRBV30|.
CAWSVGAPGTTEAFF
TGTGCCTGGAGTGTAGGGGCCCCCGGCACAACTGAAGCTTTCTTT
>TRBJ1-2|.|TRBV16|TRBD1
CASSQSWDRVNYGYTF
TGTGCCAGCAGCCAATCGTGGGACAGGGTTAACTATGGCTACACCTTC
>TRBJ2-7|.|TRBV4-3|.
CASSQDRAYEQYF
TGCGCCAGCAGCCAAGATCGGGCGTACGAGCAGTACTTC
>TRBJ1-1|once|TRBV7-2|.
CASSLGRLGTEAFF
TGTGCCAGCAGCCTCGGGCGTCTAGGCACTGAAGCTTTCTTT
>TRBJ1-6|.|TRBV30|.
CAWSVSGDSPLHF
TGTGCCTGGAGTGTAAGTGGGGATTCACCCCTCCACTTT
>TRBJ1-1|.|TRBV29-1|.
CSVLKGYMRTEAFF
TGCAGCGTTTTAAAAGGGTACATGAGAACTGAAGCTTTCTTT
>TRBJ2-2|.|TRBV4-2|.
CASSQRSPSFAGELFF
TGTGCCAGCAGCCAAAGGAGCCCCTCTTTTGCCGGGGAGCTGTTTTTT
>TRBJ1-5|.|TRBV19|.
CASTSPGSNQPQHF
TGTGCCAGTACTTCGCCGGGCAGCAATCAGCCCCAGCATTTT
>TRBJ1-5|.|TRBV10-2|TRBD1
CASSDSGGARQPQHF
TGCGCCAGCAGTGATTCAGGGGGCGCCAGGCAGCCCCAGCATTTT
>TRBJ1-1|once|TRBV29-1|TRBD1
CSVAGQAKRTEAFF
TGCAGCGTTGCGGGACAGGCCAAGAGAACTGAAGCTTTCTTT
>TRBJ2-5|.|TRBV13|TRBD2
CASSLGGGTRETQYF
TGTGCCAGCAGTCTCGGGGGGGGTACCCGGGAGACCCAGTACTTC
>TRBJ2-5|.|TRBV7-9|.
CASSLVAETQYF
TGTGCCAGCAGCTTAGTCGCAGAGACCCAGTACTTC
>TRBJ2-7|.|TRBV29-1|.
CSVKGQSSYEQYF
TGCAGCGTTAAAGGACAGAGCTCCTACGAGCAGTACTTC
>TRBJ1-6|.|TRBV6-5|.
CASSYSKTGSGSPLHF
TGTGCCAGCAGTTACTCGAAAACGGGATCAGGATCACCCCTCCACTTT
>TRBJ1-2|once|TRBV30|.
CAWSTGAGHGYTF
TGTGCCTGGAGTACAGGAGCGGGCCATGGCTACACCTTC
>TRBJ1-1|.|TRBV5-1|.
CASSLERGWDLNTEAFF
TGCGCCAGCAGCTTGGAAAGAGGGTGGGACCTGAACACTGAAGCTTTCTTT
>TRBJ1-4|.|TRBV19|.
CASSKGGTAEKLFF
TGTGCCAGTAGTAAAGGTGGGACTGCCGAAAAACTGTTTTTT
>TRBJ2-7|.|TRBV5-3|TRBD2
CARTPSGTKEQYF
TGTGCCAGAACCCCTAGCGGCACTAAGGAGCAGTACTTC
>TRBJ1-1|once|TRBV29-1|.
CSAQRWGNTEAFF
TGCAGCGCCCAAAGGTGGGGGAACACTGAAGCTTTCTTT
>TRBJ2-4|.|TRBV7-3|TRBD1
CASSLAGQGSLAKNIQYF
TGTGCCAGCAGCTTAGCGGGACAGGGTTCGTTGGCCAAAAACATTCAGTACTTC
>TRBJ1-6|.|TRBV25-1|TRBD1
CASSFGQGTSPLHF
TGTGCCAGCAGCTTCGGACAGGGGACTTCACCCCTCCACTTT
>TRBJ1-2|.|TRBV11-2|.
CASSPINRAKYGYTF
TGTGCCAGCAGCCCAATAAACAGGGCCAAGTATGGCTACACCTTC
>TRBJ1-1|.|TRBV5-4|.
CASWLRVRETEAFF
TGTGCCAGCTGGCTCAGGGTACGTGAAACTGAAGCTTTCTTT
>TRBJ1-2|.|TRBV7-9|TRBD1
CASHPGQAYGYTF
TGTGCCAGCCACCCGGGACAGGCGTATGGCTACACCTTC
>TRBJ2-1|.|TRBV6-4|TRBD2
CASSDSSGGANEQFF
TGTGCCAGCAGTGACTCGAGCGGGGGGGCCAATGAGCAGTTCTTC
>TRBJ1-5|.|TRBV20-1|.
CSARGTQPQHF
TGCAGTGCTAGAGGGACACAGCCCCAGCATTTT
>TRBJ2-6|once|TRBV5-1|.
CASSWSGANVLTF
TGCGCCAGCAGTTGGTCTGGGGCCAACGTCCTGACTTTC
>TRBJ1-5|.|TRBV23-1|.
CASSQSRGLTWGNSNQPQHF
TGCGCCAGCAGTCAATCCAGGGGACTCACTTGGGGCAATAGCAATCAGCCCCAGCATTTT
>TRBJ2-1|.|TRBV18|.
CASSPGHNEQFF
TGTGCCAGCTCACCAGGGCACAATGAGCAGTTCTTC
>TRBJ2-2|.|TRBV5-4|.
CASSSASSNTGELFF
TGTGCCAGCAGCTCTGCATCATCGAACACCGGGGAGCTGTTTTTT
>TRBJ1-5|.|TRBV5-1|.
CASSLGLGSNQPQHF
TGCGCCAGCAGCTTGGGGTTGGGGAGCAATCAGCCCCAGCATTTT
>TRBJ1-4|.|TRBV6-5|.
CASSYSSRQGREKLFF
TGTGCCAGCAGTTACTCCTCCAGGCAGGGGCGAGAAAAACTGTTTTTT
>TRBJ1-5|.|TRBV19|.
CASSIGLQPQHF
TGTGCCAGTAGTATAGGACTCCAGCCCCAGCATTTT
>TRBJ2-5|once|TRBV30|.
CAWIVLGAGQETQYF
TGTGCCTGGATAGTTCTGGGAGCGGGCCAAGAGACCCAGTACTTC
>TRBJ2-2|.|TRBV15|TRBD2
CATSRERGGSVDGELFF
TGTGCCACCAGCAGGGAGCGGGGGGGCTCAGTCGACGGGGAGCTGTTTTTT
>TRBJ2-6|.|TRBV6-4|.
CASSGQGPSGANVLTF
TGTGCCAGCAGTGGGCAGGGGCCCTCTGGGGCCAACGTCCTGACTTTC
>TRBJ1-1|.|TRBV30|.
CAWSPWQNTEAFF
TGTGCCTGGAGCCCTTGGCAGAACACTGAAGCTTTCTTT
>TRBJ1-4|.|TRBV4-3|.
CASSQVAVNEKLFF
TGCGCCAGCAGCCAAGTGGCCGTTAATGAAAAACTGTTTTTT
>TRBJ1-1|.|TRBV6-5|.
CASRLSTFHNTEAFF
TGTGCCAGCAGATTATCCACTTTCCACAACACTGAAGCTTTCTTT
>TRBJ2-7|.|TRBV10-3|TRBD1
CAISDPGTGGSYEQYF
TGTGCCATCAGTGACCCCGGGACAGGGGGTTCCTACGAGCAGTACTTC
>TRBJ1-1|.|TRBV27|.
CASSSWGHPRNPEAFF
TGTGCCAGCAGTTCCTGGGGACACCCCAGGAACCCTGAAGCTTTCTTT
>TRBJ2-1|.|TRBV29-1|TRBD2
CSVGLAGGTYNEQFF
TGCAGCGTTGGACTAGCGGGAGGAACCTACAATGAGCAGTTCTTC
>TRBJ2-7|.|TRBV27|.
CASSLSGAGPWMGYEQYF
TGTGCCAGCAGTTTATCGGGGGCAGGGCCGTGGATGGGATACGAGCAGTACTTC
>TRBJ1-1|.|TRBV6-5|TRBD1
CASSYSLRRGRTEAFF
TGTGCCAGCAGTTACTCGTTGAGGAGGGGGCGAACTGAAGCTTTCTTT
>TRBJ1-6|.|TRBV7-9|.
CASSSGAAYNSPLHF
TGTGCCAGCAGTTCAGGCGCCGCTTATAATTCACCCCTCCACTTT
>TRBJ1-1|.|TRBV30|.
CAWRSGRGEAFF
TGTGCCTGGAGGTCGGGGCGAGGGGAAGCTTTCTTT
>TRBJ1-3|few|TRBV5-1|.
CASSLTGRSTYF
TGCGCCAGCAGCCTTACAGGGAGAAGCACGTATTTT
>TRBJ2-7|once|TRBV7-8|.
CASSLVGRNSRYEQYF
TGTGCCAGCAGCTTAGTAGGCCGCAATAGCCGGTACGAGCAGTACTTC
>TRBJ1-1|once|TRBV4-3|.
CASSQVQGVNTEAFF
TGCGCCAGCAGCCAAGTGCAGGGAGTTAACACTGAAGCTTTCTTT
>TRBJ2-1|few|TRBV10-2|TRBD2
CASSDETSGRAYNEQFF
TGCGCCAGCAGTGATGAGACTAGCGGGAGGGCCTACAATGAGCAGTTCTTC
>TRBJ1-6|.|TRBV27|TRBD1
CASSLPHRGTTAPLHF
TGTGCCAGCAGTTTGCCTCACAGGGGGACTACCGCACCCCTCCACTTT